This TCR beta chain comes out of a study of blood T cell repertoires in COVID-19. Sequencing used immunoSEQ multiplex PCR; TCRdb keeps in-frame clones, though not all of them. This table has roughly 290,000 clones, 87% appearing once. From germline, CDR1 is MDHEN and CDR2 SYDVKM. The CDR3 has 14 amino acids. Trimming removed 2 bases from V and 6 bases from J, with 8 bases in between. This TCR was recovered from a woman aged 40 to 50 who had recovered from COVID-19. V is TRBV28 and J is TRBJ1-6; no clear D gene. Material: PBMCs or T cells enriched from blood (not recorded which). The CDR3 spells CASSLGTTNSPLHF. In DNA, the CDR3 is TGTGCCAGCAGTTTAGGCACCACTAATTCACCCCTCCACTTT.